The rows below give T cell receptor beta chains drawn from one sample of a study of shared clonotypes between healthy human individuals. TCRdb's copy holds only in-frame clones and misses some; the assay was immunoSEQ multiplex PCR. The repertoire holds 500,000 to 650,000 clones, with roughly 79% as singletons. Sequencing was done on a sample of PBMCs. The receptors stem from a woman in her thirties or forties in good health. Some clones in this sample may be carry-over from other donors' samples. Both conserved end residues are part of each CDR3. A D gene is named only where the DNA matches it firmly. Clone size appears in some rows only: once, few, many, or a class for an expanded clone.

D,V,J,size,DNA,CDR3
NA,TRBV30,TRBJ2-7,NA,TGTGCCTGGAGTGTACAGAACGGGATCCGGCAGTACTTC,CAWSVQNGIRQYF
NA,TRBV6-5,TRBJ1-2,once,TGTGCCAGCAGTTACTCGGGATTTTCGGGGGGCTACACCTTC,CASSYSGFSGGYTF
NA,TRBV18,TRBJ1-1,NA,TGTGCCAGCTCAGATGACTCGAGGGTGGAAGCTTTCTTT,CASSDDSRVEAFF
NA,TRBV30,TRBJ2-7,NA,TGTGCCTGGAGTGTACGGGGGCTCCCCTACGAGCAGTACTTC,CAWSVRGLPYEQYF
NA,TRBV6-1,TRBJ1-1,few,TGTGCCAGCAACTTAGACGGGGGGCCTGAAGCTTTCTTT,CASNLDGGPEAFF
NA,TRBV2,TRBJ2-1,NA,TGTGCCAGCAGTGTAGGGCCTTACAATGAGCAGTTCTTC,CASSVGPYNEQFF
TRBD1,TRBV5-6,TRBJ2-7,once,TGTGCCAGCAGCTTGGTGGACAGGGATAATTTCGAGCAGTACTTC,CASSLVDRDNFEQYF
TRBD1,TRBV4-1,TRBJ1-2,NA,TGCGCCAGCAGCCCGCGGGACAGCCTTGGGGACTATGGCTACACCTTC,CASSPRDSLGDYGYTF
NA,TRBV20-1,TRBJ2-7,NA,TGCAGTGCTAGGGACTGGTACGAGCAGTACTTC,CSARDWYEQYF
NA,TRBV19,TRBJ1-1,NA,TGTGCCAGTAACTCGGGGTTGAACACTGAAGCTTTCTTT,CASNSGLNTEAFF
NA,TRBV28,TRBJ2-2,NA,TGTGCCAGCACCACCGGACAGCTCACCGGGGAGCTGTTTTTT,CASTTGQLTGELFF
NA,TRBV6-1,TRBJ2-2,NA,TGTGCCAGCAGTGAAGGTGGGGAGCTGTTTTTT,CASSEGGELFF
TRBD1,TRBV5-1,TRBJ1-6,NA,TGCGCCAGCAGCATTTCCGGGACAGGGGCAAATTCACCCCTCCACTTT,CASSISGTGANSPLHF
NA,TRBV4-1,TRBJ2-1,NA,TGCGCCAGCAGCCAAGAGAGCTCTTGGGGTTACAATGAGCAGTTCTTC,CASSQESSWGYNEQFF
NA,TRBV7-9,TRBJ2-7,NA,TGTGCCAGCAGCTTTAACAGGGAGAAATCCTACGAGCAGTACTTC,CASSFNREKSYEQYF
TRBD1,TRBV7-7,TRBJ2-3,NA,TGTGCTAGCAGCCGTGGACAGGGACCGACAGATACGCAGTATTTT,CASSRGQGPTDTQYF
NA,TRBV4-1,TRBJ2-1,NA,TGCGCCAGCAGCCAAGGGTCCCAGAGTGAGCAGTTCTTC,CASSQGSQSEQFF
NA,TRBV10-1,TRBJ1-1,NA,TGCGCCAGCAGTGGCCCTGAAGCTTTCTTT,CASSGPEAFF
NA,TRBV9,TRBJ2-1,NA,TGTGCCAGCAGCGAGACGGCGGGGCTACAAAATGAGCAGTTCTTC,CASSETAGLQNEQFF
NA,TRBV9,TRBJ2-1,NA,TGTGCCGTGGGCCGGGACGGGTTTGGCAATGAGCAGTTCTTC,CAVGRDGFGNEQFF
TRBD1,TRBV10-3,TRBJ2-1,NA,TGTGCCATCAGCGAACAGGGGGCCGGCTACAATGAGCAGTTCTTC,CAISEQGAGYNEQFF
NA,TRBV11-2,TRBJ1-3,NA,TGTGCCAGCAGCTTAGACGCCGGGACAGGAAACACCATATATTTT,CASSLDAGTGNTIYF
NA,TRBV7-9,TRBJ1-2,few,TGTGCCAGCAGCTTAGGGCGGGGGAACTATGGCTACACCTTC,CASSLGRGNYGYTF
NA,TRBV5-4,TRBJ2-5,once,TGTGCCAGCAGCCCCCAACGGAGTGCGGGGACCCAGTACTTC,CASSPQRSAGTQYF
NA,TRBV11-2,TRBJ2-7,NA,TGTGCCAGCAGCCAGCTCGCGGGACGAGAGCAGTACTTC,CASSQLAGREQYF
TRBD1,TRBV5-1,TRBJ2-3,NA,TGCGCCAGCAGCTTCACAGGGGACCCCACAGATACGCAGTATTTT,CASSFTGDPTDTQYF
NA,TRBV11-2,TRBJ2-5,NA,TGTGCCAGCAGCTCGCAGGGGAGGGAAGAGACCCAGTACTTC,CASSSQGREETQYF
NA,TRBV19,TRBJ1-2,NA,TGTGCCAGTAAGGAGGGAAATTATGGCTACACCTTC,CASKEGNYGYTF
TRBD2,TRBV7-8,TRBJ2-1,NA,TGTGCCGTCGGCCCGGGAGGTTCCTACAATGAGCAGTTCTTC,CAVGPGGSYNEQFF
TRBD2,TRBV28,TRBJ2-7,NA,TGTGCCAGCAGTTCCTCTAGCGGAGGGTCCTACGAGCAGTACTTC,CASSSSSGGSYEQYF
NA,TRBV28,TRBJ2-1,NA,TGTGCCAGCTGGGAGCGGGCCTCCTACAATGAGCAGTTCTTC,CASWERASYNEQFF
TRBD1,TRBV4-1,TRBJ1-6,NA,TGCGCCAGCAGCCAGCCCCCCGGGACAGGTGTCATTCGGGGTTCACCCCTCCACTTT,CASSQPPGTGVIRGSPLHF
NA,TRBV10-2,TRBJ1-1,few,TGCGCCAGCAGCGGGACAATGAACACTGAAGCTTTCTTT,CASSGTMNTEAFF
NA,TRBV6-5,TRBJ1-2,once,TGTGCCAGCACCACAGGGCTTTTGGGCTACACCTTC,CASTTGLLGYTF
TRBD2,TRBV9,TRBJ2-7,NA,TGTGCCAGCAGCGTACAGGCGGGAGGGCCGTACGAGCAGTACTTC,CASSVQAGGPYEQYF
NA,TRBV27,TRBJ1-5,few,TGTGCCAGCAGTTTGGTCAGGGGTTACAATCAGCCCCAGCATTTT,CASSLVRGYNQPQHF
TRBD1,TRBV6-6,TRBJ2-5,NA,TGTGCCAGCAGTCAACCGGGACAGGGGATTCAAGAGACCCAGTACTTC,CASSQPGQGIQETQYF
NA,TRBV9,TRBJ2-7,NA,TGTGCCAGCAGCGTAGCGGATCTCGATCGGGGCGAGCAGTACTTC,CASSVADLDRGEQYF
TRBD1,TRBV6-1,TRBJ1-2,few,TGTGCCAGCAGTGAATCGGTGGACAGGGGATTCTATGGCTACACCTTC,CASSESVDRGFYGYTF
TRBD1,TRBV11-2,TRBJ2-7,NA,TGTGCCAGCAGCGGGACAGGGCGCGAGCAGTACTTC,CASSGTGREQYF
TRBD1,TRBV7-3,TRBJ1-2,NA,TGTGCCAGCAGCCCCGCTCAGGGGGACAGCTATGGCTACACCTTC,CASSPAQGDSYGYTF
TRBD1,TRBV29-1,TRBJ2-7,NA,TGCAGCGTTGAGGGACAGGGGCTCAACGAGCAGTACTTC,CSVEGQGLNEQYF
TRBD2,TRBV4-2,TRBJ2-3,NA,TGTGCCAGCAGCCAAGAACTAGCGGGAGGGCTAGATACGCAGTATTTT,CASSQELAGGLDTQYF
NA,TRBV6-1,TRBJ2-5,NA,TGTGCCAGCAGTGCTCTGCGGGGCCAAGAGACCCAGTACTTC,CASSALRGQETQYF
NA,TRBV9,TRBJ2-5,NA,TGTGCCAGCAGCGTAGAGGTAGGACTACAAGAGACCCAGTACTTC,CASSVEVGLQETQYF
NA,TRBV7-2,TRBJ1-2,NA,TGTGCCAGCAGCTCGACCCTGACAGGCTATGGCTACACCTTC,CASSSTLTGYGYTF
TRBD2,TRBV11-2,TRBJ2-1,once,TGTGCCAGCAGCTTAATTGGACTAGCGGGAGGCAATGAGCAGTTCTTC,CASSLIGLAGGNEQFF
NA,TRBV15,TRBJ1-3,NA,TGTGCCACCAGCAGAGCCTCGGGTAGCGCAGGAAACACCATATATTTT,CATSRASGSAGNTIYF
NA,TRBV4-1,TRBJ2-3,NA,TGCGCCAGCAGCCAAGAAACGTTATTAGGGGGAGATACGCAGTATTTT,CASSQETLLGGDTQYF
TRBD2,TRBV28,TRBJ2-5,NA,TGTGCCAGCAGTTTACCCCTAGCGGGAGGTGTAAAGACCCAGTACTTC,CASSLPLAGGVKTQYF
NA,TRBV4-2,TRBJ2-7,once,TGTGCCAGCAGCCGGCTCGGACACCAGTCTACATCGTCCTACGAGCAGTACTTC,CASSRLGHQSTSSYEQYF
TRBD1,TRBV6-1,TRBJ1-5,NA,TGTGCCAGCAGTGAACAGGGGACAGGGGGTTTGCCCCAGCATTTT,CASSEQGTGGLPQHF
NA,TRBV6-1,TRBJ1-4,NA,TGTGCCAGCAGTGTTTTGGCAGGGGCTAATGAAAAACTGTTTTTT,CASSVLAGANEKLFF